Listed below are T cell receptor beta chains from one sample, sequenced in a study of OX40 agonist ivuxolimab in advanced cancers. Libraries were prepared by immunoSEQ multiplex PCR; TCRdb keeps only in-frame clonotypes and omits some of them. In the table there are about 77,000 clones, about nine tenths of which are singletons. The sample was CD4+ or CD8+ T cells sorted from blood, taken in a trial of the OX40 agonist ivuxolimab. The receptors were gathered from an adult with an advanced solid tumor such as melanoma, head and neck, liver or kidney cancer. Each CDR3 is given with its conserved first and last residue. The D gene is left open where the match is weak. Clone size is not always given. Where it is, it says once, few, many or a class for expanded clones.

TRBJ2-2	TRBV11-3	NA	NA	CASSLRLFPTGELFF	TGTGCCAGCAGCTTAAGGCTCTTCCCGACCGGGGAGCTGTTTTTT
TRBJ2-3	TRBV15	NA	NA	CATSRVPRGLTDTQYF	TGTGCCACCAGCAGAGTCCCTCGGGGGTTAACAGATACGCAGTATTTT
TRBJ1-2	TRBV5-1	NA	TRBD1	CASSHDRGANYGYTF	TGCGCCAGCAGCCATGACAGGGGAGCTAACTATGGCTACACCTTC
TRBJ1-2	TRBV14	NA	TRBD1	CASSQVTGTPGYTF	TGTGCCAGCAGCCAAGTGACAGGGACCCCTGGCTACACCTTC
TRBJ1-1	TRBV10-3	NA	TRBD1	CAIRRQGWAEAFF	TGTGCCATCAGGAGACAGGGTTGGGCTGAAGCTTTCTTT
TRBJ1-2	TRBV29-1	NA	TRBD1	CSVGTGRMDGYTF	TGCAGCGTAGGGACAGGGAGAATGGATGGCTACACCTTC
TRBJ1-6	TRBV6-5	once	TRBD1	CASSRPGQGNSPLHF	TGTGCCAGCAGTCGCCCTGGACAGGGTAATTCACCCCTCCACTTT
TRBJ1-2	TRBV6-1	few	NA	CASRPGGPSYGYTF	TGTGCCAGCAGACCGGGGGGGCCGTCCTATGGCTACACCTTC
TRBJ1-1	TRBV18	NA	NA	CASSPPLGGTEAFF	TGTGCCAGCTCACCACCCTTAGGGGGCACTGAAGCTTTCTTT
TRBJ1-3	TRBV4-1	NA	NA	CASSQVEGLPGNTIYF	TGCGCCAGCAGCCAAGTAGAGGGGCTACCTGGAAACACCATATATTTT
TRBJ1-1	TRBV19	NA	NA	CASSAQGMGTEAFF	TGTGCCAGTAGTGCACAGGGAATGGGCACTGAAGCTTTCTTT
TRBJ2-7	TRBV6-6	NA	NA	CASTLPGGLSYEQYF	TGTGCCAGCACCCTGCCTGGAGGCCTATCCTACGAGCAGTACTTC
TRBJ1-5	TRBV6-1	NA	NA	CASRWGGDNQPQHF	TGTGCCAGCAGGTGGGGTGGGGACAATCAGCCCCAGCATTTT